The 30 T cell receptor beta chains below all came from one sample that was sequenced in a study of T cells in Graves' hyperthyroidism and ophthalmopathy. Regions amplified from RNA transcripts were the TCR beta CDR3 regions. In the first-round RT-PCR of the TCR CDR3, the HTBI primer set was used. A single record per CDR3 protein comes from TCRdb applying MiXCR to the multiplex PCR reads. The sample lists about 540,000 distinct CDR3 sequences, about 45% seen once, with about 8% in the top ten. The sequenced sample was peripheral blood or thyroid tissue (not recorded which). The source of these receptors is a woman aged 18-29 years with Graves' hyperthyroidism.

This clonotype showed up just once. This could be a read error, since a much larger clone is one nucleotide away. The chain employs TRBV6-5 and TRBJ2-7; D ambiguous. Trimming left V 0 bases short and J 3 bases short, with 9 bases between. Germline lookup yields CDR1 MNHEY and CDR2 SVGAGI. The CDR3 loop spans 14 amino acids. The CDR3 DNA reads TGTGCCAGCAGTTACTCGCCAAGACACTACGAGCAGTACTTC. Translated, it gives CASSYSPRHYEQYF.

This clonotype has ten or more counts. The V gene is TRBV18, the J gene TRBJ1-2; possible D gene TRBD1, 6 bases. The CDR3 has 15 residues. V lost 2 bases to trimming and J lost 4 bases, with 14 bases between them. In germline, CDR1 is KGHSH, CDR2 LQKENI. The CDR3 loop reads CASSPIQQGGYGYTF. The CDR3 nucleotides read TGTGCCAGCTCACCAATACAACAGGGTGGCTATGGCTACACCTTC.

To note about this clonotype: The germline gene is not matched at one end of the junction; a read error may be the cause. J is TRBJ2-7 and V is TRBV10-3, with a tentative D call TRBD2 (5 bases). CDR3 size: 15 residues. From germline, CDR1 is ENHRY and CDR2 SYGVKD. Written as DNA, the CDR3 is TGTGCCAGCAGTGAGAATCAACTAGACCACCACGAGCAGTACTTC. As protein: CASSENQLDHHEQYF.

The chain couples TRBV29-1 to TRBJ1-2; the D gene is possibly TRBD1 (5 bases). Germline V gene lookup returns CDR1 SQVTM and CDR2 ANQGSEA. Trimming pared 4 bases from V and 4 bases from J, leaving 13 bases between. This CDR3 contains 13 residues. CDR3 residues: CSVVGDVFYGYTF. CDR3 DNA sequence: TGCAGCGTTGTGGGGGACGTCTTCTATGGCTACACCTTC.

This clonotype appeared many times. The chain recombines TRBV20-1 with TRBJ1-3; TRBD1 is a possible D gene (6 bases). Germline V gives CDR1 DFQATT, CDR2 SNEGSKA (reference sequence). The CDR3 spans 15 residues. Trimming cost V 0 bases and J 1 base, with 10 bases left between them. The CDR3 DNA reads TGCAGTGCTAGAGATAAGGGGGAATCTGGAAACACCATATATTTT. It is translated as CSARDKGESGNTIYF.

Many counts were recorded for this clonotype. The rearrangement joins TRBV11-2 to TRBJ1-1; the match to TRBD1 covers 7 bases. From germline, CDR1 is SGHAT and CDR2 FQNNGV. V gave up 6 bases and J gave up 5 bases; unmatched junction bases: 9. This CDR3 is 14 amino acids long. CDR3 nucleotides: TGTGCCAGCAGGACGACAGGGTATGTGACTGAAGCTTTCTTT. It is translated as CASRTTGYVTEAFF.

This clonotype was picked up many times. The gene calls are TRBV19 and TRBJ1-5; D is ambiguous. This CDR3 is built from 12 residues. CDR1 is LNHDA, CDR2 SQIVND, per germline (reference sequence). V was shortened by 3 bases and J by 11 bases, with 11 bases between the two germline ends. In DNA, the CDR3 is TGTGCCAGTAGTATCCCGGGAGGAGCCCAGCATTTT. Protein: CASSIPGGAQHF.

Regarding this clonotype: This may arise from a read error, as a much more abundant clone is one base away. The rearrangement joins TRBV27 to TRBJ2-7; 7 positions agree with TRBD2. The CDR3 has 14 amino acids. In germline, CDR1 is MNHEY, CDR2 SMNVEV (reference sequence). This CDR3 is CASSPIAGSYGQYF. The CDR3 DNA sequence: TGTGCCAGCAGTCCCATAGCGGGTTCGTACGGGCAGTACTTC.

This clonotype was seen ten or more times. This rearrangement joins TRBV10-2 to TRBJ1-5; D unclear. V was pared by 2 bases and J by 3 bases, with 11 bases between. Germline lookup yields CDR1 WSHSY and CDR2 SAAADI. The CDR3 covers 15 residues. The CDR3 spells CASSEPGRNNQPQHF. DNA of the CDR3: TGCGCCAGCAGTGAGCCGGGCCGGAACAATCAGCCCCAGCATTTT.

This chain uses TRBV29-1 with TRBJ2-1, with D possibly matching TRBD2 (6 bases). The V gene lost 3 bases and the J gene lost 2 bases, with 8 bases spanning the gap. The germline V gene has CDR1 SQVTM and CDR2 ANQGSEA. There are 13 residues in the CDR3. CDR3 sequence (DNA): TGCAGCGTTGAGGGGGGTACCTACAATGAGCAGTTCTTC. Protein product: CSVEGGTYNEQFF.

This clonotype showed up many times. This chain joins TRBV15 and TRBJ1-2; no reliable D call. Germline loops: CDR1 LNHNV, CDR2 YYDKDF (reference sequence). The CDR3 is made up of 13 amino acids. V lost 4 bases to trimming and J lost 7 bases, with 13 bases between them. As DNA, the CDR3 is TGTGCCACCAGCACCAGATCCGGAAGTGGCTACACCTTC. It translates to CATSTRSGSGYTF.

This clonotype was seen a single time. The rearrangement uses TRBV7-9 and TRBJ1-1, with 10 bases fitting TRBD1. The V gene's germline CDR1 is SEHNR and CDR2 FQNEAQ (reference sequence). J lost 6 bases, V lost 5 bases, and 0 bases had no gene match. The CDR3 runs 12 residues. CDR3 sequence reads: CASSGTGAEAFF. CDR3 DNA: TGTGCCAGCAGCGGGACAGGGGCTGAAGCTTTCTTT.

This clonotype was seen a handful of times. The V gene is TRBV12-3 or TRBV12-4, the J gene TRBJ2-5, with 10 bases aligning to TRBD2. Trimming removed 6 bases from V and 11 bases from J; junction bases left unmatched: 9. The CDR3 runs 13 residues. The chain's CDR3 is CASRRAGGDTQYF. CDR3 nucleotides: TGTGCCAGCAGACGAGCGGGGGGGGATACGCAGTACTTC.

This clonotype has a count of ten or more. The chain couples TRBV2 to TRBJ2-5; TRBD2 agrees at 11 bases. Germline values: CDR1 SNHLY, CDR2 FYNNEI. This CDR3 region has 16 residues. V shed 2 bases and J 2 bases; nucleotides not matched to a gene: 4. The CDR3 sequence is CASSETLAGGQETQYF. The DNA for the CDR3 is TGTGCCAGCAGTGAAACTCTAGCGGGAGGACAAGAGACCCAGTACTTC.

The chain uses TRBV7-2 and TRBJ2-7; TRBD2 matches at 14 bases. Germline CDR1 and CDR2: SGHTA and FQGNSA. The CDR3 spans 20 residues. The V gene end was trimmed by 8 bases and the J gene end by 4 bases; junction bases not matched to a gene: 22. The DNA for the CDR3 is TGTGCCAGCTCACCAGCTCCGGGACTAGCGGGGGCAACGGGATTATACGAGCAGTACTTC. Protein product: CASSPAPGLAGATGLYEQYF. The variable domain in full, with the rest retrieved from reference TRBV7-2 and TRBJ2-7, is GAGVSQSPSNKVTEKGKDVELRCDPISGHTALYWYRQSLGQGLEFLIYFQGNSAPDKSGLPSDRFSAERTGGSVSTLTIQRTQQEDSAVYLCASSPAPGLAGATGLYEQYFGPGTRLTVT.

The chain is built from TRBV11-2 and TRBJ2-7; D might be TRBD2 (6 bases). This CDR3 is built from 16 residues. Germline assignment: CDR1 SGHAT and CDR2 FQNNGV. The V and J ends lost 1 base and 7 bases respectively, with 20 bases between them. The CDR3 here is CASSLGSGGVRNEQYF. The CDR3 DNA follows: TGTGCCAGCAGCTTAGGTAGCGGCGGCGTTAGGAATGAGCAGTACTTC.

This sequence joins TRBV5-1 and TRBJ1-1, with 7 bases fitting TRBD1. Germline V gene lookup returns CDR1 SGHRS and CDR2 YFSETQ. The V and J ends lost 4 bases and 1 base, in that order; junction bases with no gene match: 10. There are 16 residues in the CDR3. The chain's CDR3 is CASSAGTVAPNTEAFF. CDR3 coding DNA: TGCGCCAGCAGCGCCGGGACAGTCGCCCCGAACACTGAAGCTTTCTTT.

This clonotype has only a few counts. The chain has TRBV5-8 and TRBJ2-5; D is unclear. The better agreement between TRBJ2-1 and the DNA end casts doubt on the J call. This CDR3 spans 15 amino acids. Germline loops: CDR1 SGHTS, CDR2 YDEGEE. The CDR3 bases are TGTGCCAGCAGCTTGGGACGAAGGGCTCACAATGAGCAGTTCTTC. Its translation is CASSLGRRAHNEQFF.

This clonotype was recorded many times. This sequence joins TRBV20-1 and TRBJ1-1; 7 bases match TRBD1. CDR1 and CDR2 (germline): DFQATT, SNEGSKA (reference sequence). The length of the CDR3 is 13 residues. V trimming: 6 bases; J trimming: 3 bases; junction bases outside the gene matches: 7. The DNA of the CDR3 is TGCAGTGCCGGCCAGACAGGGTACACTGAAGCTTTCTTT. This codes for CSAGQTGYTEAFF.

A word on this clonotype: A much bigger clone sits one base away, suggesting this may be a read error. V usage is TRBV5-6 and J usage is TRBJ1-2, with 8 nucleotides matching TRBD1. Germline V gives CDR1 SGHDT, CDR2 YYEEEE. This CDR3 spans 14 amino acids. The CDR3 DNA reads TGTGCCAGCCGCTCAGGGGGCGCCTACTATGGCTTCACCTTC. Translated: CASRSGGAYYGFTF.

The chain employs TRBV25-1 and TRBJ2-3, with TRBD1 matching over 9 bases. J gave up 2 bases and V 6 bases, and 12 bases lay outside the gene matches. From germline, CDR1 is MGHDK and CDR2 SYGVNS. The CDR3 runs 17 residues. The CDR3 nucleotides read TGTGCCAGCAGAGCCTTCCTCCGGGACAGGGTCACAGATACGCAGTATTTT. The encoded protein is CASRAFLRDRVTDTQYF.

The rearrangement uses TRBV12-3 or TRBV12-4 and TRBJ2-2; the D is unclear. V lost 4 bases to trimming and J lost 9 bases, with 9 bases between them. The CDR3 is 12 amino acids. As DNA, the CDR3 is TGTGCCAGCAGTTCCCTCCCCAGGGAGCTGTTTTTT. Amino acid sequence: CASSSLPRELFF.

In nucleotides, the CDR3 is TGTGCTAGTGGTTTAGCGGGACAGCAAGAGACCCAGTACTTC. Protein product: CASGLAGQQETQYF. The V call is TRBV12-3 or TRBV12-4, the J call TRBJ2-5; a possible D gene is TRBD2 (8 bases). The CDR3 sequence is 14 residues long.

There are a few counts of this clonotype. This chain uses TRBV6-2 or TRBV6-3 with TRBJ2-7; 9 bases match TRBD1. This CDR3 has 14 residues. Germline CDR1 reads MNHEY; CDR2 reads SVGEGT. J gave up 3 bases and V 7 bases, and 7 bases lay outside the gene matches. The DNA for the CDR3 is TGTGCCAGCAACATTGGGACAGGGTTCTACGAGCAGTACTTC. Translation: CASNIGTGFYEQYF.

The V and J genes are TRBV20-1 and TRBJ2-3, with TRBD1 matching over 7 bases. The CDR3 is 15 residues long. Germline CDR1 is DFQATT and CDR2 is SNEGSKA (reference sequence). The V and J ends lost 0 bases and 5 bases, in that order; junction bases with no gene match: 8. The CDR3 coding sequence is TGCAGTGCTAGAGACGGGACAGCGAGGGTAGATACGCAGTATTTT. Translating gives CSARDGTARVDTQYF.

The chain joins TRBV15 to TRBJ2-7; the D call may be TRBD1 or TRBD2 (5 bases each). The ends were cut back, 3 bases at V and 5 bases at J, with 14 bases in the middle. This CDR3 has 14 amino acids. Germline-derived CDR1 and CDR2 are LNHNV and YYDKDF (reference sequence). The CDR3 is CATSSRDLFNEQYF. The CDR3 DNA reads TGTGCCACCAGCAGCCGGGACCTATTCAACGAGCAGTACTTC.

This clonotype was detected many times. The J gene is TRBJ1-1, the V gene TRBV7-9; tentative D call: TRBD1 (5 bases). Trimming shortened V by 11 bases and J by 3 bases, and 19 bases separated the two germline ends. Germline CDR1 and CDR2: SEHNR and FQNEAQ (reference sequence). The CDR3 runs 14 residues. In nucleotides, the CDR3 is TGTGCCTCCATTCGGCTGGGGGGTGACACTGAAGCTTTCTTT. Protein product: CASIRLGGDTEAFF.

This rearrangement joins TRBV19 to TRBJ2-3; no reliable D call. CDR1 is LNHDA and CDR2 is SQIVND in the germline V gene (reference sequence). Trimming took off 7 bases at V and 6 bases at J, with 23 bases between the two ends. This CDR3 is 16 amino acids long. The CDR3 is CASTNGFEPGWDTQYF. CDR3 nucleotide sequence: TGTGCCAGTACCAATGGATTTGAACCTGGGTGGGATACGCAGTATTTT. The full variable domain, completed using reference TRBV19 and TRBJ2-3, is DGGITQSPKYLFRKEGQNVTLSCEQNLNHDAMYWYRQDPGQGLRLIYYSQIVNDFQKGDIAEGYSVSREKKESFPLTVTSAQKNPTAFYLCASTNGFEPGWDTQYFGPGTRLTVL.

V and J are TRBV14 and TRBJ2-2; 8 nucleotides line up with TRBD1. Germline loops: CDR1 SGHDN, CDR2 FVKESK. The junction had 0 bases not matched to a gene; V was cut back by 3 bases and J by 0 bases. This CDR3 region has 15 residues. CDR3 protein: CASSQTGANTGELFF. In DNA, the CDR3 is TGTGCCAGCAGCCAGACAGGGGCGAACACCGGGGAGCTGTTTTTT.

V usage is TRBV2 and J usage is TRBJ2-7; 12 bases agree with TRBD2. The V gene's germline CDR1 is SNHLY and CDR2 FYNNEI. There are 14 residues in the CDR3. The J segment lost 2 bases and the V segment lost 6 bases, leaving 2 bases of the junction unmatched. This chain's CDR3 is CASRRTSGAYEQYF. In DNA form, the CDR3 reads TGTGCCAGCAGGCGGACTAGCGGGGCCTACGAGCAGTACTTC.